This note documents a single T cell receptor (beta chain) sequence. The sample originates from a study of cytomegalovirus exposure and HLA in healthy donors. Turning to the study itself: There were some 400 genotyped donors. Of these, about 86% fell in the genetic ancestry cluster associated with self-reported Caucasian donors.

The PCR had 60 Vbeta and 13 Jbeta primers. Sequencing was performed with immunoSEQ multiplex PCR; in TCRdb, only in-frame clones are kept and a portion is missing. The sample records about 250,000 clones, roughly two thirds being singletons. CDR3 length equals 15 residues. V lost 0 bases, J lost 5 bases, and 1 base stayed unmatched. Germline V CDR1 and CDR2: MNHNS, SASEGT. This clonotype was sampled from a female donor in good health and CMV-seronegative. Sequenced: PBMCs. The chain combines TRBV6-1 with TRBJ2-1; 10 bases are shared with TRBD2. The CDR3 spells CASSEASGRNNEQFF. For the CDR3, the DNA is TGTGCCAGCAGTGAAGCTAGCGGGAGGAACAATGAGCAGTTCTTC.